Following are 25 T cell receptor beta chains from one sample sequenced in a study of blood T cell repertoires in COVID-19. Profiling relied on immunoSEQ multiplex PCR, and the TCRdb table lists in-frame clones only, not all of them. The profile shows 60,000 to 70,000 clones, about 75% of them singletons. Source material: peripheral blood. The receptors stem from a woman at least 80 years old with acute or convalescent COVID-19.

The chain employs TRBV2 and TRBJ2-1; 16 bases line up with TRBD2. V was pared by 4 bases and J by 8 bases, with 5 bases of the junction left unmatched. The CDR3 sequence is 16 residues long. Germline assignment: CDR1 SNHLY and CDR2 FYNNEI. This CDR3 is CASSGGTSGRGDEQFF. The CDR3, as DNA: TGTGCCAGCAGTGGTGGGACTAGCGGGAGGGGCGATGAGCAGTTCTTC.

This chain connects TRBV6-5 to TRBJ1-1; 8 bases fit TRBD1. The CDR3 has 14 amino acids. V was clipped by 5 bases and J by 3 bases; unmatched bases: 5. Looked up from germline, CDR1 is MNHEY and CDR2 is SVGAGI. DNA of the CDR3: TGTGCCAGCAGTCGAGAGGACAGGGACACTGAAGCTTTCTTT. Translation: CASSREDRDTEAFF.

This clone was seen once. J is TRBJ1-2 and V is TRBV19; the match to TRBD1 covers 8 bases. CDR3 length: 13 amino acids. J lost 8 bases, V lost 9 bases, and 11 bases had no gene match. CDR1 and CDR2 from the germline V gene are LNHDA and SQIVND (reference sequence). CDR3 sequence (DNA): TGTGCCAGCCTGAGGGACAGGATTGGCGGCTACACCTTC. As protein: CASLRDRIGGYTF.

The gene calls are TRBV3-1 (or the pseudogene TRBV3-2) and TRBJ2-1; maybe TRBD2 (5 bases). The length of the CDR3 is 15 residues. The germline gives CDR1 LGHDT, CDR2 YNNKEL (reference sequence). With 0 bases removed from V and 4 bases from J, the gap between germline ends came to 10 bases. The CDR3, as DNA: TGTGCCAGCAGCCAAGATGCTAGACTATACAATGAGCAGTTCTTC. It codes for CASSQDARLYNEQFF.

The rearrangement uses TRBV18 and TRBJ2-2, with D possibly TRBD1 on 6 matching bases. The CDR3 consists of 15 residues. The germline CDR1 and CDR2 sequences are KGHSH and LQKENI. The V end was cut by 2 bases, the J end by 2 bases, with 9 bases between. CDR3 residues: CASSPGQLNTGELFF. Here the CDR3 DNA reads TGTGCCAGCTCACCAGGACAGCTAAACACCGGGGAGCTGTTTTTT.

This chain links TRBV28 with TRBJ2-6; 12 nucleotides agree with TRBD1. The CDR3 has 23 amino acids. V lost 7 bases and J lost 1; bases outside the gene matches: 23. CDR1 and CDR2 from the germline V gene are MDHEN and SYDVKM. The CDR3 protein is CASIPKRTSRPGQGASGANVLTF. CDR3 sequence (DNA): TGTGCCAGCATTCCCAAAAGGACCTCCCGACCGGGACAGGGGGCTTCTGGGGCCAACGTCCTGACTTTC.

This clone qualifies as medium-sized. The chain recombines TRBV27 with TRBJ1-6; D may be TRBD1 (6 bases). The CDR3 runs 14 residues. V lost 5 bases, J lost 1 base, and 6 bases lay in between. The V gene's germline CDR1 is MNHEY and CDR2 SMNVEV (reference sequence). The CDR3 region is CASSQGSYNSPLHF. CDR3 bases: TGTGCCAGCAGTCAGGGGTCCTATAATTCACCCCTCCACTTT.

The CDR3 protein is CASSNRHYGYTF. The CDR3 DNA follows: TGTGCCAGCTCCAACAGGCACTATGGCTACACCTTC. This rearrangement joins TRBV2 to TRBJ1-2; D might be TRBD1 (5 bases). Germline V gene data show CDR1 as SNHLY and CDR2 as FYNNEI. CDR3 size: 12 residues. V lost 8 bases and J 3 bases, leaving 10 bases between the germline ends.

The rearrangement uses TRBV6-2 or TRBV6-3 and TRBJ2-5; D may be TRBD1 (6 bases). The length of the CDR3 is 15 residues. Trimming stripped 2 bases from V and 1 base from J, with 11 bases between. Germline assignment: CDR1 MNHEY and CDR2 SVGEGT. CDR3 protein: CASSYQSTGQETQYF. Here the CDR3 DNA reads TGTGCCAGCAGTTACCAGTCGACAGGCCAAGAGACCCAGTACTTC.

The chain joins TRBV7-9 to TRBJ1-2; D may be TRBD1 (5 bases). This CDR3 has 15 residues. From germline, CDR1 is SEHNR and CDR2 FQNEAQ (reference sequence). The V end was cut by 1 base, the J end by 5 bases, with 14 bases between. The CDR3 region is CASSLGGGAKYGYTF. DNA for the CDR3: TGTGCCAGCAGCTTAGGAGGTGGGGCCAAATATGGCTACACCTTC.

The chain joins TRBV7-9 to TRBJ2-7; D gene ambiguous. The CDR3 length is 12 residues. Trimming took 1 base from V and 3 from J, leaving 4 bases between them. Germline values: CDR1 SEHNR, CDR2 FQNEAQ (reference sequence). CDR3 nucleotide sequence: TGTGCCAGCAGCTTAGTTCGCTACGAGCAGTACTTC. Its protein product is CASSLVRYEQYF.

This chain's CDR3 is CASSQEGGLAGVDEQFF. For the CDR3, the DNA is TGTGCCAGCAGCCAAGAAGGGGGACTAGCGGGAGTTGATGAGCAGTTCTTC. The V gene is TRBV14, the J gene TRBJ2-1; 14 positions agree with TRBD2. The trim removed 0 bases at V and 8 bases at J, leaving 6 bases unmatched. The CDR3 runs 17 residues. Looked up from germline, CDR1 is SGHDN and CDR2 is FVKESK.

V usage is TRBV7-9 and J usage is TRBJ2-4, with 9 bases that match TRBD1. Unmatched junction bases numbered 3, after V lost 5 bases and J lost 7 bases. Looked up from germline, CDR1 is SEHNR and CDR2 is FQNEAQ (reference sequence). This CDR3 contains 13 residues. The CDR3 sequence: CASSRTGVNIQYF. The CDR3 bases are TGTGCCAGCAGCCGGACAGGGGTTAACATTCAGTACTTC.

The V call is TRBV28, the J call TRBJ2-7; weak D call: TRBD1 (6 bases). With 8 bases removed from V and 6 bases from J, the gap between germline ends came to 17 bases. Germline V CDR1 and CDR2: MDHEN, SYDVKM. This CDR3 comprises 13 residues. DNA for the CDR3: TGTGCCAGCCCACCTAGGGGGTCGAGCGAGCAGTACTTC. Translation: CASPPRGSSEQYF.

The chain joins TRBV6-2 or TRBV6-3 to TRBJ2-2; 8 nucleotides line up with TRBD1. Germline V gives CDR1 MNHEY, CDR2 SVGEGT. The CDR3 runs 15 residues. The junction had 7 bases not matched to a gene; V was cut back by 4 bases and J by 6 bases. The CDR3 nucleotides are TGTGCCAGCAGTTCCCCTGGACAGGGAGCCGGGGAGCTGTTTTTT. Its translation is CASSSPGQGAGELFF.

This chain uses TRBV5-1 with TRBJ2-1, with 7 bases that match TRBD2. Trimming cost V 0 bases and J 3 bases; bases outside gene matches: 6. This CDR3 is built from 16 residues. Germline V gene lookup returns CDR1 SGHRS and CDR2 YFSETQ. CDR3 DNA sequence: TGCGCCAGCAGCTTGGCCCTAGCGGCCGGCTACAATGAGCAGTTCTTC. Its translation: CASSLALAAGYNEQFF.

J is TRBJ2-4 and V is TRBV30; TRBD2 aligns across 16 bases. The CDR3 consists of 17 residues. Germline V gives CDR1 GTSNPN, CDR2 SVGIG (reference sequence). With 2 bases clipped from V and 8 bases from J, the junction kept 9 bases outside the gene matches. The CDR3 coding sequence is TGTGCCTGGAGTTTAGGGGGACTAGCGGGAGGGCCTGACATTCAGTACTTC. It is translated as CAWSLGGLAGGPDIQYF.

The chain carries TRBV6-1 and TRBJ2-1; maybe TRBD1 (6 bases). From germline, CDR1 is MNHNS and CDR2 SASEGT. Trimming shortened V by 2 bases and J by 0 bases, and 8 bases separated the two germline ends. The CDR3 is 15 amino acids. CDR3 residues: CASSERGSSYNEQFF. The CDR3, as DNA: TGTGCCAGCAGTGAAAGGGGGAGCTCCTACAATGAGCAGTTCTTC.

This clone was detected once. This chain links TRBV4-3 with TRBJ2-5, with 10 nucleotides matching TRBD1. CDR3 length equals 16 residues. After removal of 4 bases from V and 4 bases from J, the junction contained 9 bases not matched to a gene. The germline CDR1 and CDR2 sequences are LGHNA and YSLEER. CDR3 DNA sequence: TGCGCCAGCAGCCGTCAGGCCAGGACAGGGGGAGAGACCCAGTACTTC. Amino acid sequence: CASSRQARTGGETQYF.

This rearrangement joins TRBV7-6 to TRBJ2-7, with 8 bases matching TRBD2. The germline gives CDR1 SGHVS, CDR2 FNYEAQ. The V and J ends lost 3 bases and 1 base, in that order; junction bases with no gene match: 5. The CDR3 is 15 residues long. The DNA of the CDR3 is TGTGCCAGCAGCTTCGGGACTAGAGGATCCTACGAGCAGTACTTC. Its protein product is CASSFGTRGSYEQYF.

The rearrangement uses TRBV9 and TRBJ2-2; D may be TRBD2 (5 bases). CDR1 and CDR2 from the germline V gene are SGDLS and YYNGEE. This CDR3 has 17 residues. The V end lost 0 bases, the J end lost 0 bases, and 12 bases lay between the germline ends. CDR3 nucleotide sequence: TGTGCCAGCAGCGTAGCGGCCCAGCGGACGAACACCGGGGAGCTGTTTTTT. Its translation is CASSVAAQRTNTGELFF.

The chain employs TRBV7-8 and TRBJ2-7; D not certain. V lost 0 bases and J lost 7, with 7 bases in between. CDR3 length: 12 residues. Germline CDR1 and CDR2: SGHVS and FQNEAQ. CDR3 bases: TGTGCCAGCAGCTTAGCGTTCCTGGAGCAGTACTTC. It encodes CASSLAFLEQYF.

This clone was picked up one time. The chain carries TRBV28 and TRBJ1-1; weak D call: TRBD1 (5 bases). Between the trimmed V and J ends, which lost 6 bases and 5 bases, there was a span of 25 bases. CDR3 length equals 17 residues. Germline loops: CDR1 MDHEN, CDR2 SYDVKM. In DNA, the CDR3 is TGTGCCAGCAGCTCCTCAGGACCGGGGGGGAGGAGTACTGAAGCTTTCTTT. Its protein is CASSSSGPGGRSTEAFF.

The chain recombines TRBV7-3 with TRBJ2-7; tentatively, D is TRBD2 (6 bases). Germline lookup yields CDR1 SGHTA and CDR2 FQGTGA. The length of the CDR3 is 15 residues. The germline V and J ends were trimmed by 5 bases and 6 bases, with 20 bases remaining between them. The CDR3 DNA sequence: TGTGCCAGCAGCCTAGGGACTCCCATCCAGGCCGAGCAGTACTTC. This encodes CASSLGTPIQAEQYF.

The chain carries TRBV9 and TRBJ2-1; 11 positions agree with TRBD1. This CDR3 has 15 residues. Germline trimming cut 4 bases from V and 6 bases from J; bases unmatched to any gene: 6. Germline CDR1 is SGDLS and CDR2 is YYNGEE. This chain's CDR3 is CASSRTGGFGNEQFF. DNA for the CDR3: TGTGCCAGCAGCCGGACAGGGGGCTTCGGCAATGAGCAGTTCTTC.